The table lists the clone carrying this T cell receptor (beta chain) with a few counts. The antigen remains undetermined. These data originate in a study of T cells in Graves' hyperthyroidism and ophthalmopathy. Whole-study findings and limits: The blood repertoire included most of the expanded thyroid clonotypes above 0.001.

Hyperthyroidism in the patients, aged 18 to 65, was newly diagnosed and under 2 months in duration. A roughly 10 ml volume of fresh peripheral blood provided the PBMCs. Germline V CDR1 and CDR2: ENHRY, SYGVKD. V was pared by 2 bases and J by 0 bases, with 9 bases between. The CDR3 is 15 residues long. Amplification of TCR beta CDR3 regions was performed using RNA transcripts as template. The study used the HTBI primer set for a first-round RT-PCR of the TCR CDR3. TCRdb re-called the multiplex PCR reads through MiXCR, storing one row per CDR3 protein. Found here are some 600,000 distinct CDR3 sequences, more than 11% of them singletons; the top ten hold roughly 5.5%.

The chain uses TRBV10-3 and TRBJ2-3; the D gene is possibly TRBD1 (6 bases). This clonotype was sampled from a woman in her 30s with Graves' hyperthyroidism that later progressed to Graves' ophthalmopathy. The specimen sequenced was blood. CDR3 sequence (DNA): TGTGCCATCAGTGAGGGGACATCTAGCACAGATACGCAGTATTTT. It yields the protein CAISEGTSSTDTQYF.